Below, one TCR beta chain is given with its context. This specimen comes from a study of T cell changes during pregnancy in multiple sclerosis. TCRdb's table, derived via immunoSEQ multiplex PCR, lists solely in-frame clones and lacks some. The sample yields 20,000 or so clones, roughly 90% seen once. The TCR sequence derives from a female donor in good health, enrolled as a control in a pregnancy study. The sample was CD8+ T cells from peripheral blood mononuclear cells, taken in the third trimester of pregnancy.

The CDR3 nucleotides read TGTGCCACCAGCGCCAGGGCAGGGAACTATGGCTACACCTTC. It yields the protein CATSARAGNYGYTF. The J gene is TRBJ1-2, the V gene TRBV15; D is possibly TRBD1 (5 bases). V was trimmed by 5 bases and J by 2 bases, leaving 12 bases between them. CDR3 length: 14 residues. Per germline, CDR1 LNHNV and CDR2 YYDKDF (reference sequence).